The TCR beta chain under discussion was sequenced for a study of blood T cells in healthy people across ages. It was with a sample-barcoded 5' primer and a J-beta primer mix that a second PCR of roughly 6 to 12 cycles was run. TCRdb analysed the 5' RACE reads with MiXCR anew, one entry per CDR3 protein. The repertoire has about 840,000 distinct CDR3 sequences, around 29% of them found once; the top ten carry about 10%. Regarding this clonotype: This may arise from a read error, as a much more abundant clone is one base away.

The J segment lost 4 bases and the V segment lost 2 bases, leaving 3 bases of the junction unmatched. CDR3 size: 15 residues. CDR1 and CDR2 from the germline V gene are SGHTA and FQGNSA. The data were also submitted as part of a second study, on T cells of mothers and their children.

The rearrangement joins TRBV7-2 to TRBJ2-1; 9 nucleotides match TRBD1. The clonotype originates from a woman aged 40 to 55 in good health. The sample consisted of blood. CDR3 sequence: CASSLTGTGYNEQFF. The CDR3 DNA follows: TGTGCCAGCAGCTTAACTGGGACAGGGTACAATGAGCAGTTCTTC.